These 32 T cell receptor beta chains were sequenced from one sample in a study of shared clonotypes between healthy human individuals (TCRdb year 2020). Library method: the immunoSEQ multiplex PCR assay. In its TCRdb copy, this immuneACCESS table keeps in-frame sequences only and misses some clones. Where compared with another copy, unresolved V genes explain less than half of these, and the others have no known cause. Here the sample has over 950,000 clones; 70% to 80% occur a single time. The ten largest clones add up to roughly 0.83% of the sample. Sequenced: memory CD4+ T cells from PBMCs. The intended sense of this specimen's cell subset or site label: CD45RA-negative fraction. The source of these receptors is a young man in good health. Some clones in this sample may be carry-over from other donors' samples.

The chain uses TRBV5-1 and TRBJ2-1, with TRBD1 identical over 9 bases. Germline values: CDR1 SGHRS, CDR2 YFSETQ. With 0 bases clipped from V and 6 bases from J, the junction kept 4 bases outside the gene matches. CDR3 size: 15 residues. CDR3 sequence: CASSLGTGVGNEQFF. The DNA for the CDR3 is TGCGCCAGCAGCTTGGGGACAGGGGTGGGCAATGAGCAGTTCTTC.

The chain uses TRBV13 and TRBJ1-1; weak D call: TRBD1 (5 bases). This CDR3 comprises 12 residues. Trimming shortened V by 2 bases and J by 9 bases, and 10 bases separated the two germline ends. CDR1 PRHDT and CDR2 FYEKMQ come from the germline V gene (reference sequence). The chain's CDR3 is CASSLSGAQAFF. In DNA form, the CDR3 reads TGTGCCAGCAGCTTATCTGGGGCCCAAGCTTTCTTT.

The chain links TRBV11-2 to TRBJ2-6, with 8 bases aligning to TRBD1. This CDR3 has 19 amino acids. V was pared by 2 bases and J by 2 bases, with 11 bases of the junction left unmatched. Germline V gives CDR1 SGHAT, CDR2 FQNNGV. The CDR3 DNA follows: TGTGCCAGCAGCTTAAGGACAGGGAGTGTGCGGGCTGGGGCCAACGTCCTGACTTTC. It specifies CASSLRTGSVRAGANVLTF.

The table lists this clone with many counts. This sequence joins TRBV10-2 and TRBJ2-7; 12 nucleotides match TRBD2. Germline V gives CDR1 WSHSY, CDR2 SAAADI. With V trimmed by 6 bases and J by 0 bases, 3 bases remained unmatched. The CDR3 loop spans 15 amino acids. The CDR3 loop is CASREGLAGSYEQYF. Written as DNA, the CDR3 is TGCGCCAGCAGGGAGGGACTAGCGGGCTCCTACGAGCAGTACTTC.

The chain links TRBV6-4 to TRBJ2-1; 10 nucleotides line up with TRBD2. The CDR3 contains 16 residues. The J segment lost 9 bases and the V segment lost 0 bases, leaving 8 bases of the junction unmatched. Germline lookup yields CDR1 MRHNA and CDR2 SNTAGT. CDR3 nucleotides: TGTGCCAGCAGTGACTCGGGAACTAGCGGGAACAGTGAGCAGTTCTTC. This codes for CASSDSGTSGNSEQFF.

The rearrangement uses TRBV6-6 and TRBJ1-3; the D is unclear. In germline, CDR1 is MNHNY, CDR2 SVGAGI (reference sequence). The V gene lost 0 bases and the J gene lost 2 bases, with 2 bases spanning the gap. This CDR3 region has 13 residues. CDR3 DNA: TGTGCCAGCAGTTACTCGACTGGAAACACCATATATTTT. It encodes CASSYSTGNTIYF.

The chain joins TRBV5-1 to TRBJ2-5; the match to TRBD1 covers 10 bases. The germline CDR1 and CDR2 sequences are SGHRS and YFSETQ. The CDR3 spans 17 residues. The junction had 10 bases not matched to a gene; V was cut back by 4 bases and J by 1 base. CDR3 amino acids: CASSVLPGQGTQETQYF. CDR3 coding DNA: TGCGCCAGCAGCGTGCTGCCGGGACAGGGGACCCAAGAGACCCAGTACTTC.

The CDR3 protein is CASVAVLTYEQYF. DNA of the CDR3: TGTGCCAGCGTCGCAGTACTGACCTACGAGCAGTACTTC. J is TRBJ2-7 and V is TRBV6-6; D not certain. The germline CDR1 and CDR2 sequences are MNHNY and SVGAGI (reference sequence). V lost 8 bases and J 2 bases, leaving 13 bases between the germline ends. CDR3 length: 13 residues.

The rearrangement links TRBV29-1 to TRBJ2-3, with 8 bases fitting TRBD2. The germline V gene encodes CDR1 SQVTM and CDR2 ANQGSEA. The CDR3 consists of 15 residues. J lost 1 base, V lost 2 bases, and 5 bases had no gene match. CDR3 amino acids: CSVEPSLAGTDTQYF. The CDR3, as DNA: TGCAGCGTTGAACCCTCACTAGCGGGCACAGATACGCAGTATTTT.

CDR3 region: CASRVQGQGLIGPQHF. Here the CDR3 DNA reads TGTGCCAGCAGGGTCCAGGGACAGGGGCTTATCGGGCCCCAGCATTTT. V is TRBV2 and J is TRBJ1-5, with 10 bases aligning to TRBD1. CDR3 length equals 16 residues. The V segment lost 6 bases and the J segment 9 bases; nucleotides outside the gene matches: 14. CDR1 is SNHLY and CDR2 is FYNNEI in the germline V gene.

This clone has a single count. The rearrangement links TRBV5-1 to TRBJ2-5, with D hard to call. Germline values: CDR1 SGHRS, CDR2 YFSETQ. V lost 4 bases and J 2 bases, leaving 15 bases between the germline ends. The length of the CDR3 is 15 residues. The CDR3 here is CASSQGNARQETQYF. The CDR3 DNA reads TGCGCCAGCAGCCAAGGGAACGCGAGACAAGAGACCCAGTACTTC.

This chain uses TRBV27 with TRBJ1-1; weak D call: TRBD1 (5 bases). CDR1 and CDR2 from the germline V gene are MNHEY and SMNVEV (reference sequence). The V end lost 1 base, the J end lost 1 base, and 13 bases lay between the germline ends. The CDR3 has 16 amino acids. This CDR3 reads CASSLYPSQGNTEAFF. In DNA form, the CDR3 reads TGTGCCAGCAGTTTATACCCCTCTCAGGGGAACACTGAAGCTTTCTTT.

This rearrangement joins TRBV9 to TRBJ1-3; D is uncertain. Germline-derived CDR1 and CDR2 are SGDLS and YYNGEE. This CDR3 is 15 amino acids long. V was cut by 4 bases and J by 4 bases, with 15 bases left in between. The CDR3 region has the DNA TGTGCCAGCAGCAGGAGGCTAGGGTCGGGAAACACCATATATTTT. As protein: CASSRRLGSGNTIYF.

The V gene is TRBV5-1, the J gene TRBJ2-1; D perhaps matches TRBD2 (6 bases). The germline V gene encodes CDR1 SGHRS and CDR2 YFSETQ. Deletions cut 5 bases from V and 6 bases from J, with 18 bases between. The CDR3 covers 15 residues. Here the CDR3 reads CASSKEGQRINEQFF. As DNA, the CDR3 is TGCGCCAGCAGTAAGGAGGGCCAACGTATCAATGAGCAGTTCTTC.

V usage is TRBV5-4 and J usage is TRBJ2-3, with a tentative D call TRBD2 (6 bases). V was cut by 1 base and J by 0 bases, with 12 bases left in between. From germline, CDR1 is SGHNT and CDR2 YYREEE (reference sequence). This CDR3 is built from 16 residues. CDR3 amino acids: CASSLWVSGSTDTQYF. The CDR3 DNA follows: TGTGCCAGCAGCTTGTGGGTTAGCGGTAGCACAGATACGCAGTATTTT.

The J gene is TRBJ2-2, the V gene TRBV28; D may be TRBD2 (7 bases). The CDR3 length is 14 residues. V was trimmed by 2 bases and J by 7 bases, leaving 11 bases between them. Germline CDR1 is MDHEN and CDR2 is SYDVKM. CDR3: CASSLGGAVGELFF. In nucleotides, the CDR3 is TGTGCCAGCAGTTTAGGGGGGGCGGTCGGGGAGCTGTTTTTT.

The chain combines TRBV5-6 with TRBJ2-5; possibly TRBD1 for D (5 bases). Judging by the DNA end, TRBJ2-7 fits better; the J call may be wrong. CDR1 and CDR2 from the germline V gene are SGHDT and YYEEEE. The CDR3 extends over 14 amino acids. The CDR3 DNA reads as TGTGCCAGCAGCTGGACACAGAGCACCTACGAGCAGTACTTC. Translating it yields CASSWTQSTYEQYF.

This clone has only a few counts. The V call is TRBV4-1, the J call TRBJ2-1; D is perhaps TRBD1 (6 bases). CDR3 length: 16 residues. Germline V gene sequence: CDR1 MGHRA, CDR2 YSYEKL. The V end lost 1 base, the J end lost 6 bases, and 16 bases lay between the germline ends. This CDR3 is CASSQGRQGRGNEQFF. The CDR3 bases are TGCGCCAGCAGCCAAGGGCGCCAGGGCAGGGGCAATGAGCAGTTCTTC.

This rearrangement joins TRBV2 to TRBJ2-5; TRBD2 might be the D (5 bases). This CDR3 has 15 residues. V gave up 0 bases and J gave up 7 bases, with 15 bases separating them. CDR1 is SNHLY and CDR2 is FYNNEI in the germline V gene. The chain's CDR3 is CASSEALGREGTQYF. CDR3 nucleotide sequence: TGTGCCAGCAGTGAAGCGCTTGGGAGAGAGGGGACCCAGTACTTC.

This clone is a singleton in its sample. The rearrangement uses TRBV27 and TRBJ2-7; D is possibly TRBD2 (6 bases). CDR3 length equals 13 residues. Germline assignment: CDR1 MNHEY and CDR2 SMNVEV (reference sequence). Trimming shortened V by 6 bases and J by 0 bases, and 9 bases separated the two germline ends. CDR3 region: CASSHGGSYEQYF. CDR3 nucleotides: TGTGCCAGCAGCCACGGGGGCTCCTACGAGCAGTACTTC.

This chain links TRBV12-5 with TRBJ2-2, with TRBD1 matching 9 bases. Trimming removed 5 bases from V and 3 bases from J; junction bases left unmatched: 4. The germline V gene encodes CDR1 LGHNT and CDR2 FRNRAP. The CDR3 runs 15 residues. CDR3 nucleotide sequence: TGTGCTAGTGGTACCGGGACAGGGCACACCGGGGAGCTGTTTTTT. It yields the protein CASGTGTGHTGELFF.

The chain uses TRBV15 and TRBJ2-7, with D uncertain. This CDR3 has 12 amino acids. The V end was cut by 8 bases, the J end by 0 bases, with 8 bases between. Germline CDR1 and CDR2: LNHNV and YYDKDF (reference sequence). In nucleotides, the CDR3 is TGTGCCACCGCCAGGAGCTCCTACGAGCAGTACTTC. Protein sequence: CATARSSYEQYF.

V is TRBV18 and J is TRBJ1-3; D is perhaps TRBD1 (5 bases). The CDR3 has 15 amino acids. Germline V CDR1 and CDR2: KGHSH, LQKENI. Between the trimmed V and J ends, which lost 3 bases and 0 bases, there was a span of 9 bases. The CDR3 bases are TGTGCCAGCTCACCGGGGCCAAACTCTGGAAACACCATATATTTT. Translation gives CASSPGPNSGNTIYF.

This chain joins TRBV28 and TRBJ1-2; no definite D call. Germline CDR1 reads MDHEN; CDR2 reads SYDVKM. The CDR3 runs 14 residues. V lost 2 bases to trimming and J lost 8 bases, with 15 bases between them. CDR3 bases: TGTGCCAGCAGTTTAAGGGCAGTCCTTAGGGGCTACACCTTC. Amino acid sequence: CASSLRAVLRGYTF.

This chain connects TRBV7-9 to TRBJ2-5; 7 positions match TRBD2. There are 15 residues in the CDR3. Germline CDR1 SEHNR, CDR2 FQNEAQ (reference sequence). J was trimmed by 5 bases and V by 1 base; bases with no gene match: 7. The CDR3 coding sequence is TGTGCCAGCAGCTTAGGTCTAGCGGTCGTGGAGACCCAGTACTTC. This encodes CASSLGLAVVETQYF.

V is TRBV7-8 and J is TRBJ2-7; 13 nucleotides match TRBD2. This CDR3 comprises 15 residues. The V and J ends lost 4 bases and 4 bases, in that order; junction bases with no gene match: 4. From germline, CDR1 is SGHVS and CDR2 FQNEAQ. DNA of the CDR3: TGTGCCAGCAGCTCCCGGACTAGCGGGAGTTACGAGCAGTACTTC. Its translation: CASSSRTSGSYEQYF.

This clone appeared once. The genes are TRBV19 and TRBJ1-2, with 7 bases identical to TRBD1. The CDR3 spans 14 residues. CDR1 LNHDA and CDR2 SQIVND come from the germline V gene (reference sequence). Trimming at V came to 5 bases and at J to 8 bases, leaving 11 bases not matched to a gene. Written as DNA, the CDR3 is TGTGCCAGTAGTCCCAGACAGGGTCTGAAGGGCTACACCTTC. Amino acid sequence: CASSPRQGLKGYTF.

The V call is TRBV11-2, the J call TRBJ1-1; D possibly corresponds to TRBD1 (6 bases). V was pared by 0 bases and J by 11 bases, with 13 bases between. The germline CDR1 and CDR2 sequences are SGHAT and FQNNGV. This CDR3 comprises 13 residues. This CDR3 reads CASSLDGGGQAFF. The CDR3 coding sequence is TGTGCCAGCAGCTTAGATGGAGGGGGGCAGGCTTTCTTT. The complete variable domain, with remaining parts taken from reference TRBV11-2 and TRBJ1-1, reads EAGVAQSPRYKIIEKRQSVAFWCNPISGHATLYWYQQILGQGPKLLIQFQNNGVVDDSQLPKDRFSAERLKGVDSTLKIQPAKLEDSAVYLCASSLDGGGQAFFGQGTRLTVV.

This clone was found a few times. The chain has TRBV9 and TRBJ1-1; TRBD1 agrees at 9 bases. V lost 0 bases and J lost 5; bases outside the gene matches: 2. The CDR3 spans 14 residues. The germline gives CDR1 SGDLS, CDR2 YYNGEE. The CDR3 loop reads CASSVEGTGTEAFF. The CDR3, as DNA: TGTGCCAGCAGCGTAGAGGGGACAGGGACTGAAGCTTTCTTT.

V gene TRBV5-6 combines with J gene TRBJ1-2; 9 nucleotides line up with TRBD1. V trimming: 2 bases; J trimming: 6 bases; junction bases outside the gene matches: 5. This CDR3 contains 14 residues. The germline V gene encodes CDR1 SGHDT and CDR2 YYEEEE. The CDR3 here is CASSFPGTGNGYTF. In DNA form, the CDR3 reads TGTGCCAGCAGCTTCCCCGGGACAGGGAATGGCTACACCTTC.

This clone has a handful of counts. V is TRBV4-1 and J is TRBJ1-1; maybe TRBD1 (6 bases). Deletions cut 2 bases from V and 1 base from J, with 11 bases between. The CDR3 contains 15 residues. Looked up from germline, CDR1 is MGHRA and CDR2 is YSYEKL. In nucleotides, the CDR3 is TGCGCCAGCAGCCAACCTCGCAGGGGGAACACTGAAGCTTTCTTT. Translating gives CASSQPRRGNTEAFF.

The V gene is TRBV5-1, the J gene TRBJ2-1; 10 nucleotides match TRBD2. CDR1 and CDR2 (germline): SGHRS, YFSETQ. V shed 3 bases and J 0 bases; nucleotides not matched to a gene: 9. This CDR3 has 18 amino acids. In nucleotides, the CDR3 is TGCGCCAGCAGCTCTCCGGGACTAGCGACCCCCTCCTACAATGAGCAGTTCTTC. Its translation: CASSSPGLATPSYNEQFF.